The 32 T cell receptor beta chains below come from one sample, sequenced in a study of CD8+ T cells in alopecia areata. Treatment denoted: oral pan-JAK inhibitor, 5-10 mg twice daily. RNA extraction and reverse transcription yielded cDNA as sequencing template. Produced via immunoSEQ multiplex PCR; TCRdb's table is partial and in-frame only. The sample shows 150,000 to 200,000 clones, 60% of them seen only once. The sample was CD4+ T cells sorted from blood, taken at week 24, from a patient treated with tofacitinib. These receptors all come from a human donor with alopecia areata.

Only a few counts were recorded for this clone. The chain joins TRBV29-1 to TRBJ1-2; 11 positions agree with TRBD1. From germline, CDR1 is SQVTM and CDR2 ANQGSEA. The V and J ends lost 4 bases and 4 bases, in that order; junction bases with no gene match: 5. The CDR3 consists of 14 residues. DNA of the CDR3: TGCAGCGTTGCATTAGGGACAGGGGGCTATGGCTACACCTTC. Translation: CSVALGTGGYGYTF.

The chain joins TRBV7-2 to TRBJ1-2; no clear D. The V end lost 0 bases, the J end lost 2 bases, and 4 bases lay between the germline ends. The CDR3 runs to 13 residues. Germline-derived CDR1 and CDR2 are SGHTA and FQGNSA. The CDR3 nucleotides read TGTGCCAGCAGCTTAGCGGGGAACTATGGCTACACCTTC. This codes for CASSLAGNYGYTF.

This CDR3 reads CASSEGQGNQPQHF. For the CDR3, the DNA is TGTGCCAGCAGTGAAGGACAGGGCAATCAGCCCCAGCATTTT. This sequence joins TRBV2 and TRBJ1-5; perhaps TRBD1 as D (6 bases). Germline V gene lookup returns CDR1 SNHLY and CDR2 FYNNEI. The CDR3 totals 14 residues. The V end lost 1 base, the J end lost 2 bases, and 6 bases lay between the germline ends.

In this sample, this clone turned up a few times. CDR3 in amino acids: CSADRQTQYF. CDR3 coding DNA: TGCAGTGCCGACCGACAAACGCAGTATTTT. The chain recombines TRBV20-1 with TRBJ2-3, with no clear D. With 6 bases removed from V and 9 bases from J, the gap between germline ends came to 10 bases. In germline, CDR1 is DFQATT, CDR2 SNEGSKA (reference sequence). The CDR3 loop spans 10 amino acids.

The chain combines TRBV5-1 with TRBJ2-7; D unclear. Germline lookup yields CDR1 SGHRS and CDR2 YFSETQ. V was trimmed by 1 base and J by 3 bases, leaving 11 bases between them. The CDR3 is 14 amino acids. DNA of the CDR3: TGCGCCAGCAGCTTGCTGAGTAAAAGCTACGAGCAGTACTTC. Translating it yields CASSLLSKSYEQYF.

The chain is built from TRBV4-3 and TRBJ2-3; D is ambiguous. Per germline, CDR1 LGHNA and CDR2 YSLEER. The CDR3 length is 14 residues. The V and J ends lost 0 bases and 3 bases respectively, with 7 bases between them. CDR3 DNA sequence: TGCGCCAGCAGCCAAGATAGACGGACAGATACGCAGTATTTT. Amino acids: CASSQDRRTDTQYF.

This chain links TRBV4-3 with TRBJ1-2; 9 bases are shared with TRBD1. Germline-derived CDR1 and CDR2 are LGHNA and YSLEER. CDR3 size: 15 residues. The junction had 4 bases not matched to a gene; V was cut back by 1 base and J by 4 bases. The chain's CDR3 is CASSQGTGDGYGYTF. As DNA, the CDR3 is TGCGCCAGCAGCCAAGGGACAGGGGACGGCTATGGCTACACCTTC.

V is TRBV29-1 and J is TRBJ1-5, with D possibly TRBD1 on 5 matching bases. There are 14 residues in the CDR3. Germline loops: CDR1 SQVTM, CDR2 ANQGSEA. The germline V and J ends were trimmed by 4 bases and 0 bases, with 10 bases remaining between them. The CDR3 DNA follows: TGCAGCGTTGGGGGGTCGAATAGCAATCAGCCCCAGCATTTT. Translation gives CSVGGSNSNQPQHF.

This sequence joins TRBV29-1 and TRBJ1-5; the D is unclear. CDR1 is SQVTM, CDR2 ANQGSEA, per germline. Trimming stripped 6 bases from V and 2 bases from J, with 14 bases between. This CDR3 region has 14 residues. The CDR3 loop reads CSVGEDGGNQPQHF. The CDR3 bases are TGCAGCGTAGGAGAGGATGGGGGCAATCAGCCCCAGCATTTT. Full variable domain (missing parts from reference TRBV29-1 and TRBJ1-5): SAVISQKPSRDICQRGTSLTIQCQVDSQVTMMFWYRQQPGQSLTLIATANQGSEATYESGFVIDKFPISRPNLTFSTLTVSNMSPEDSSIYLCSVGEDGGNQPQHFGDGTRLSIL.

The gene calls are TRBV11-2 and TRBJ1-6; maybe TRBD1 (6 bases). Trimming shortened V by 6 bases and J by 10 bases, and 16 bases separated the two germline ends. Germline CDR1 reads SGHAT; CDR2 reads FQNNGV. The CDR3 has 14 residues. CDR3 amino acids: CASRAGVSWSPLHF. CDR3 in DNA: TGTGCCAGCAGGGCAGGGGTGTCTTGGTCACCCCTCCACTTT.

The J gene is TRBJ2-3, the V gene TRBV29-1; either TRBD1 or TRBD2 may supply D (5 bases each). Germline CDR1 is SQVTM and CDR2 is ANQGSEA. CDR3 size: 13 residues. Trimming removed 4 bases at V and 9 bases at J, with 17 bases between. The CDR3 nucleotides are TGCAGCGTTGCGGGCAGGGCCCGGGACACGCAGTATTTT. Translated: CSVAGRARDTQYF.

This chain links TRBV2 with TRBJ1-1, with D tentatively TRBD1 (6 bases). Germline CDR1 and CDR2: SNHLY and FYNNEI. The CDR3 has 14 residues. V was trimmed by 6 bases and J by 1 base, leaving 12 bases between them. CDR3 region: CASRRDITNTEAFF. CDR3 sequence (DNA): TGTGCCAGCAGGAGGGACATAACGAACACTGAAGCTTTCTTT.

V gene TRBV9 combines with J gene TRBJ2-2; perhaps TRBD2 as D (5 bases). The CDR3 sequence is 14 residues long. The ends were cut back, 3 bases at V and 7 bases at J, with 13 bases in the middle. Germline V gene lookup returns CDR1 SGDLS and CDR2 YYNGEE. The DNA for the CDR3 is TGTGCCAGCAGCGGAACTCCGAGGGACGGGGAGCTGTTTTTT. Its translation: CASSGTPRDGELFF.

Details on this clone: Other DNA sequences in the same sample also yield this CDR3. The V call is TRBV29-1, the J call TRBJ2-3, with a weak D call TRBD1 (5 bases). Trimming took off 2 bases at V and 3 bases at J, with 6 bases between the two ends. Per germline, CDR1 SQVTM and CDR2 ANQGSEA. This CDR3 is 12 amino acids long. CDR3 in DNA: TGCAGCGTTGAACAGGGAACAGATACGCAGTATTTT. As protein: CSVEQGTDTQYF.

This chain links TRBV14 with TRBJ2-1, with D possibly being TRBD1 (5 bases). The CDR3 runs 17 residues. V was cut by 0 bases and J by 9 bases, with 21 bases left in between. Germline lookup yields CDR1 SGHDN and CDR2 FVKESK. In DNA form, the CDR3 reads TGTGCCAGCAGCCAAGATCGACGCTTGAGAGATCAGGGTGAGCAGTTCTTC. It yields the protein CASSQDRRLRDQGEQFF.

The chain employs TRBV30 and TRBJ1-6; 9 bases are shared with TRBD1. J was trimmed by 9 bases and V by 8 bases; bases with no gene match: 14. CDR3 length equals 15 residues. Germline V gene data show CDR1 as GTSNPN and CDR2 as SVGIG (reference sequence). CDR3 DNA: TGTGCCGCCGAGTGGGGGACAGGGAGTAGTTCACCCCTCCACTTT. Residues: CAAEWGTGSSSPLHF.

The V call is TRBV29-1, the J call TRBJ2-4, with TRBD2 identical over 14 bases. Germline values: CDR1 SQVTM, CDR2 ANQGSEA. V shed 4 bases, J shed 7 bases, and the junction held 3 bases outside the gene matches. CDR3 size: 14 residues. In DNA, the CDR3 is TGCAGCGTTGGACTAGCGGGGGGGCAGAACATTCAGTACTTC. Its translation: CSVGLAGGQNIQYF.

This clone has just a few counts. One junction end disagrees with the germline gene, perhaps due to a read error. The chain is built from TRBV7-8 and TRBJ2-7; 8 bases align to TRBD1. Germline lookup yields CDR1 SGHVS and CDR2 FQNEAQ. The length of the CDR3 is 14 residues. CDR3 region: CASSLERTGGTSHF. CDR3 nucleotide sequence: TGTGCCAGCAGCTTAGAGCGTACAGGGGGTACCAGCCACTTC.

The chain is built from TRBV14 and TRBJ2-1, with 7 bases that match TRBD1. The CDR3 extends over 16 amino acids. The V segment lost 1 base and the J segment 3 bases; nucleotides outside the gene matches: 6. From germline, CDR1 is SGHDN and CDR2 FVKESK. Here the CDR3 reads CASSQALGQFYNEQFF. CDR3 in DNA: TGTGCCAGCAGCCAAGCTCTGGGACAGTTCTACAATGAGCAGTTCTTC.

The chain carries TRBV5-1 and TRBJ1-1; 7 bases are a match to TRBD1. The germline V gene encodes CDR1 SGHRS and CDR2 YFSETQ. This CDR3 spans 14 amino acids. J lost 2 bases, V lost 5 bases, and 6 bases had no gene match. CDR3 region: CASRTGTANTEAFF. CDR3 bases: TGCGCCAGCAGGACCGGGACAGCCAACACTGAAGCTTTCTTT.

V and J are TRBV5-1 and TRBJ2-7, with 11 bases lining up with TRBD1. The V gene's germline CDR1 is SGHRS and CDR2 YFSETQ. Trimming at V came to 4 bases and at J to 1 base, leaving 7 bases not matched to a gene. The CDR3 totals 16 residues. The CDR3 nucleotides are TGCGCCAGCAGCAGGACAGGGGGCGCTAGTTCCTACGAGCAGTACTTC. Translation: CASSRTGGASSYEQYF.

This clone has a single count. The CDR3 loop is CASSSRETAYEQYF. The CDR3, as DNA: TGTGCCAGCAGCTCCAGGGAAACCGCCTACGAGCAGTACTTC. This chain links TRBV7-9 with TRBJ2-7; maybe TRBD1 (5 bases). The CDR3 is 14 amino acids. The V gene's germline CDR1 is SEHNR and CDR2 FQNEAQ (reference sequence). With 4 bases removed from V and 2 bases from J, the gap between germline ends came to 12 bases.

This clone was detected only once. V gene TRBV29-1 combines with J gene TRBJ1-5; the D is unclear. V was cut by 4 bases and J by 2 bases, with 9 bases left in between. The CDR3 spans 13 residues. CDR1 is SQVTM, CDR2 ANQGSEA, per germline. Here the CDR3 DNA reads TGCAGCGTTGGAGGAAAGGGCAATCAGCCCCAGCATTTT. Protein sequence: CSVGGKGNQPQHF.

CDR3 in amino acids: CASSQEAGAYQETQYF. CDR3 bases: TGCGCCAGCAGCCAAGAGGCCGGGGCCTACCAAGAGACCCAGTACTTC. This chain connects TRBV4-1 to TRBJ2-5; the D gene could be TRBD1 or TRBD2 (5 bases each). Per the germline V gene, CDR1 is MGHRA and CDR2 is YSYEKL. Trimming took off 0 bases at V and 0 bases at J, with 11 bases between the two ends. There are 16 residues in the CDR3.

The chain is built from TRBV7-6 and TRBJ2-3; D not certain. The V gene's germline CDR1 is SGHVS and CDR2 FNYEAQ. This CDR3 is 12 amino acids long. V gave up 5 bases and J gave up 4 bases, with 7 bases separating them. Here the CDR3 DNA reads TGTGCCAGCAGCCTTCGGGCAGATACGCAGTATTTT. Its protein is CASSLRADTQYF.

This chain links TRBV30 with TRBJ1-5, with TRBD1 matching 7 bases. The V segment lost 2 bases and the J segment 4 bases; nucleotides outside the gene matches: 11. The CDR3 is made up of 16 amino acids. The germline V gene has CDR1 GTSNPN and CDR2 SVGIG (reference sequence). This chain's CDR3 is CAWSRRGGQPNQPQHF. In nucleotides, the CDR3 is TGTGCCTGGAGTCGCCGGGGGGGACAGCCAAATCAGCCCCAGCATTTT.

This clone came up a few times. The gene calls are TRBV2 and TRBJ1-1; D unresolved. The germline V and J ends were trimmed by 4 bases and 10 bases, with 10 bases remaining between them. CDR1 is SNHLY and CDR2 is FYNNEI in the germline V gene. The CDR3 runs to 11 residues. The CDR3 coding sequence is TGTGCCAGCAGTGGTGACTTTCGAGCTTTCTTT. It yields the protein CASSGDFRAFF.

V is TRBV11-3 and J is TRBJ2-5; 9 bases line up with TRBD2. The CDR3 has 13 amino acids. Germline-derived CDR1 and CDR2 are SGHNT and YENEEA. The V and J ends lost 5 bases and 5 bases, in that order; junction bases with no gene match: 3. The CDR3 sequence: CASSALAGETQYF. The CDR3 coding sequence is TGTGCCAGCAGCGCGCTAGCGGGGGAGACCCAGTACTTC.

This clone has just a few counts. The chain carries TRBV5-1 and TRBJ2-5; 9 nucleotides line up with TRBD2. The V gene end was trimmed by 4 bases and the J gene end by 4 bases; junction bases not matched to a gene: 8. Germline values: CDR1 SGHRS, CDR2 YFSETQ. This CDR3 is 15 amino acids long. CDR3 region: CASSLMTSGIETQYF. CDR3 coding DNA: TGCGCCAGCAGCCTAATGACTAGCGGTATAGAGACCCAGTACTTC.

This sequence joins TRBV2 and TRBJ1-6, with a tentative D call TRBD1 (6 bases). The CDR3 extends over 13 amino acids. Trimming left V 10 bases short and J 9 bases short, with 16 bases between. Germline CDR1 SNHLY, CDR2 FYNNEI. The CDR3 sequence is CAKTQGIPSPLHF. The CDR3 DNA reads TGTGCCAAAACACAGGGAATACCTTCACCCCTCCACTTT. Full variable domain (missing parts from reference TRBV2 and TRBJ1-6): EPEVTQTPSHQVTQMGQEVILRCVPISNHLYFYWYRQILGQKVEFLVSFYNNEISEKSEIFDDQFSVERPDGSNFTLKIRSTKLEDSAMYFCAKTQGIPSPLHFGNGTRLTVT.

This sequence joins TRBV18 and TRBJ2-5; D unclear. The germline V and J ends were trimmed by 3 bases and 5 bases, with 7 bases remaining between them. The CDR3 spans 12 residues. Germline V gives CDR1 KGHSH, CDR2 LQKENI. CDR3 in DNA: TGTGCCAGCTCACCTGACGGGGAGACCCAGTACTTC. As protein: CASSPDGETQYF.

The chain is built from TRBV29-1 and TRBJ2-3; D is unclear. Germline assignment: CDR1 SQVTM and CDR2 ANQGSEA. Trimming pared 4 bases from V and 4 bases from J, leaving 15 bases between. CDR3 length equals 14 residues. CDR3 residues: CSVVGQAGADTQYF. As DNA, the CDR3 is TGCAGCGTTGTCGGGCAGGCTGGGGCAGATACGCAGTATTTT.